The next 12 T cell receptor beta chains were all read from a single sample in a study of regulatory T cells in long-lasting Graves disease. In building TCR beta libraries, iRepertoire HTBI primers were used together with Arm-PCR of CDR3 regions. One entry per CDR3 protein, called by TCRdb with MiXCR from the multiplex PCR reads. The sample yields some 250,000 distinct CDR3 sequences, 18% seen once. Specified time point: newly diagnosed GD, antithyroid drugs for less than 3 months. With RNA extracted from PBMCs as input, the TCR library was made. The same sample was also used in a study of T cells in Graves' hyperthyroidism and ophthalmopathy.

The starting material was peripheral blood mononuclear cells (PBMCs), obtained at new diagnosis, from a patient treated with antithyroid drugs. The receptor set was obtained from a woman aged 25 to 39 with Graves disease.

V and J are TRBV5-1 and TRBJ2-1, with D hard to call. V was trimmed by 4 bases and J by 8 bases, leaving 10 bases between them. The CDR3 is made up of 12 amino acids. Germline assignment: CDR1 SGHRS and CDR2 YFSETQ. The CDR3 region has the DNA TGCGCCAGCAGCCTAGGTATCCATGAGCAGTTCTTC. Residues: CASSLGIHEQFF.

In this sample, this clonotype turned up many times. The rearrangement uses TRBV7-6 and TRBJ2-7; 7 bases agree with TRBD1. The CDR3 extends over 14 amino acids. After removal of 5 bases from V and 3 bases from J, the junction contained 7 bases not matched to a gene. Germline V lookup: CDR1 SGHVS, CDR2 FNYEAQ. As DNA, the CDR3 is TGTGCCAGCAGCATACCGGGACAGAGCTACGAGCAGTACTTC. It yields the protein CASSIPGQSYEQYF. The entire variable domain, with the rest obtained from reference TRBV7-6 and TRBJ2-7, is as follows: GAGVSQSPRYKVTKRGQDVALRCDPISGHVSLYWYRQALGQGPEFLTYFNYEAQQDKSGLPNDRFSAERPEGSISTLTIQRTEQRDSAMYRCASSIPGQSYEQYFGPGTRLTVT.

The table lists this clonotype with many counts. The chain recombines TRBV2 with TRBJ1-4; 9 bases fit TRBD1. The CDR3 is made up of 14 amino acids. CDR1 SNHLY and CDR2 FYNNEI come from the germline V gene. The junction had 6 bases not matched to a gene; V was cut back by 6 bases and J by 7 bases. The CDR3, as DNA: TGTGCCAGCAGAGCCGACAGGGGGTTTGAAAAACTGTTTTTT. Its translation is CASRADRGFEKLFF.

This clonotype was recorded at least ten times. This chain uses TRBV20-1 with TRBJ2-2, with D maybe TRBD1 (5 bases). The V gene lost 5 bases and the J gene lost 1 base, with 14 bases spanning the gap. Germline-derived CDR1 and CDR2 are DFQATT and SNEGSKA (reference sequence). The CDR3 length is 15 residues. The chain's CDR3 is CSAPVVGQNTGELFF. CDR3 sequence (DNA): TGCAGTGCTCCAGTGGTAGGACAGAACACCGGGGAGCTGTTTTTT.

This clonotype was counted at least ten times. The chain recombines TRBV20-1 with TRBJ1-3; TRBD1 is a possible D gene (5 bases). The V end was cut by 1 base, the J end by 8 bases, with 12 bases between. The CDR3 totals 13 residues. The germline CDR1 and CDR2 sequences are DFQATT and SNEGSKA (reference sequence). The CDR3 spells CSARVQGLDTIYF. Here the CDR3 DNA reads TGCAGTGCTAGAGTGCAGGGACTAGACACCATATATTTT.

This clonotype was seen at least ten times. The chain recombines TRBV4-2 with TRBJ1-5, with D possibly TRBD1 on 5 matching bases. CDR3 length: 16 amino acids. CDR1 and CDR2 (germline): LGHNA, YNFKEQ. The V and J ends lost 4 bases and 3 bases respectively, with 16 bases between them. CDR3: CASSPKAGPDNQPQHF. CDR3 DNA sequence: TGTGCCAGCAGCCCGAAGGCAGGGCCGGACAATCAGCCCCAGCATTTT.

This clonotype was found many times. The chain links TRBV5-1 to TRBJ2-3, with a tentative D call TRBD2 (7 bases). The CDR3 loop spans 16 amino acids. V lost 6 bases, J lost 4 bases, and 21 bases lay in between. CDR1 is SGHRS and CDR2 is YFSETQ in the germline V gene. The CDR3 here is CASTRAGRGHADTQYF. The CDR3 DNA sequence: TGCGCCAGCACCCGAGCAGGGCGGGGGCATGCAGATACGCAGTATTTT. The full variable domain, its missing parts supplied by reference TRBV5-1 and TRBJ2-3, is KAGVTQTPRYLIKTRGQQVTLSCSPISGHRSVSWYQQTPGQGLQFLFEYFSETQRNKGNFPGRFSGRQFSNSRSEMNVSTLELGDSALYLCASTRAGRGHADTQYFGPGTRLTVL.

In its sample, this clonotype was seen a few times. V gene TRBV18 combines with J gene TRBJ1-5; D gene uncertain. Looked up from germline, CDR1 is KGHSH and CDR2 is LQKENI. The CDR3 consists of 17 residues. The ends were cut back, 2 bases at V and 4 bases at J, with 18 bases in the middle. CDR3 residues: CASSPRNSDPGNQPQHF. The CDR3 DNA is TGTGCCAGCTCACCAAGGAACAGTGACCCTGGGAATCAGCCCCAGCATTTT.

This clonotype has a count of ten or more. The chain is built from TRBV9 and TRBJ2-3; D is ambiguous. The CDR3 extends over 15 amino acids. Looked up from germline, CDR1 is SGDLS and CDR2 is YYNGEE. Deletions cut 1 base from V and 1 base from J, with 10 bases between. The CDR3 nucleotides are TGTGCCAGCAGCGTAACGGACGGGCGCACAGATACGCAGTATTTT. Translating it yields CASSVTDGRTDTQYF.

This clonotype was seen repeatedly, ten times or more. The chain joins TRBV7-9 to TRBJ1-2, with a tentative D call TRBD1 (5 bases). Trimming pared 4 bases from V and 5 bases from J, leaving 14 bases between. This CDR3 comprises 14 residues. Germline V gene sequence: CDR1 SEHNR, CDR2 FQNEAQ (reference sequence). The CDR3 bases are TGTGCCAGCAGCTCACCCGGGCCAGGGTATGGCTACACCTTC. Translating it yields CASSSPGPGYGYTF.

There are many counts of this clonotype. The J gene is TRBJ2-7, the V gene TRBV6-2 or TRBV6-3, with 9 bases that match TRBD1. The J segment lost 3 bases and the V segment lost 6 bases, leaving 9 bases of the junction unmatched. The CDR3 covers 15 residues. Germline V gene lookup returns CDR1 MNHEY and CDR2 SVGEGT. CDR3 DNA: TGTGCCAGCAGCCACGGGACAGGGCCCTACTACGAGCAGTACTTC. Amino acid sequence: CASSHGTGPYYEQYF.

This chain links TRBV7-2 with TRBJ1-2; D gene unclear. V was cut by 1 base and J by 5 bases, with 14 bases left in between. CDR3 length: 15 residues. Germline CDR1 SGHTA, CDR2 FQGNSA. The CDR3 DNA reads as TGTGCCAGCAGCTTAGTCGGCGGGAAGAGGTATGGCTACACCTTC. Translating gives CASSLVGGKRYGYTF.